A selection of T cell receptor beta chains follows, all from one sample in a study of cytomegalovirus exposure and HLA in healthy donors. Assay: immunoSEQ multiplex PCR; the TCRdb copy retains only in-frame clones and omits some. The sample yields under 150,000 clones, about 78% seen once. The sequenced material came from PBMCs. The receptor source for this set is a human donor in good health. Both conserved end residues are part of each CDR3. A D gene is named only where the DNA matches it firmly. Size values are once, few and many counts, or a class for expanded clones, and some rows have none.

NA TRBJ1-1 NA TRBV11-2 TGTGCCAGCAGCTTAGATGGGGGCCGAAACACTGAAGCTTTCTTT CASSLDGGRNTEAFF
NA TRBJ2-7 NA TRBV5-4 TGTGCCAGCAGCTTGGCTGCAGGGGGGACCCTCGAGCAGTACTTC CASSLAAGGTLEQYF
TRBD2 TRBJ2-3 few TRBV11-3 TGTGCCAGCAGCCGTGGACTAGCGGGAGGAACAGATACGCAGTATTTT CASSRGLAGGTDTQYF
NA TRBJ2-1 once TRBV7-2 TGTGCCAGCAGCTTAGATGGGGCCTCCTACAATGAGCAGTTCTTC CASSLDGASYNEQFF
NA TRBJ1-6 NA TRBV6-5 TGTGCCAGCAGTTTTGAGAGCTCCTATAATTCACCCCTCCACTTT CASSFESSYNSPLHF
NA TRBJ1-2 once TRBV19 TGTGCCAGTAGTATCAGGTTGGCAGGGGACTATGGCTACACCTTC CASSIRLAGDYGYTF
NA TRBJ2-1 once TRBV18 TGTGCCAGCTCACCGGGACTCCTTAACGTGGATGAGCAGTTCTTC CASSPGLLNVDEQFF
NA TRBJ2-3 NA TRBV7-9 TGTGCCAGCAGCTCCGCCGGCAGGGCGTGGGGGGTCGTAGATACGCAGTATTTT CASSSAGRAWGVVDTQYF
TRBD1 TRBJ1-6 few TRBV7-2 TGTGCCAGCAGCTTGACAGGGGAAAGAAATTCACCCCTCCACTTT CASSLTGERNSPLHF
NA TRBJ2-2 NA TRBV5-5 TGTGCCAGCAGCGACACAGGGTTAAGGACCGGGGAGCTGTTTTTT CASSDTGLRTGELFF
NA TRBJ2-5 NA TRBV9 TGTGCCAGCAGCGTGGGCGTGGGGGGAGGACAAGAGACCCAGTACTTC CASSVGVGGGQETQYF
NA TRBJ2-2 NA TRBV5-4 TGTGCCAGCAGCTTGGGGCAGGGGAACACCGGGGAGCTGTTTTTT CASSLGQGNTGELFF
NA TRBJ1-2 NA TRBV7-8 TGTGCCAGCAGCTTAGTTAGGGGAAACTATGGCTACACCTTC CASSLVRGNYGYTF
NA TRBJ2-3 NA TRBV7-2 TGTGCCAGCAGCTTAGACTTCCTAGATACGCAGTATTTT CASSLDFLDTQYF
NA TRBJ1-6 NA TRBV30 TGTGCCTGGAGTGTACCCCCTTCGGGGGGAACCAATTCACCCCTCCACTTT CAWSVPPSGGTNSPLHF
TRBD2 TRBJ2-2 NA TRBV5-1 TGCGCCAGCAGCTTAGCGGGGACGGCTCCCACCGGGGAGCTGTTTTTT CASSLAGTAPTGELFF
TRBD1 TRBJ1-6 NA TRBV19 TGTGCCAGTAGTATAGGGGACAGCTATAATTCACCCCTCCACTTT CASSIGDSYNSPLHF
TRBD2 TRBJ2-1 NA TRBV6-5 TGTGCCAGCAGTCTAACTAGCGGGAGTTACAATGAGCAGTTCTTC CASSLTSGSYNEQFF
NA TRBJ2-7 NA TRBV6-1 TGTGCCAGCACCCGCGTAGAAGCTCCCCACGAGCAGTACTTC CASTRVEAPHEQYF
TRBD2 TRBJ2-7 NA TRBV6-1 TGTGCCAGCAGTGCCGGGACTAGCGGGAGACCATACGAGCAGTACTTC CASSAGTSGRPYEQYF
NA TRBJ2-1 few TRBV5-6 TGTGCCAGCAGCCCGCGAAGGCGGGGCTATGAGCAGTTCTTC CASSPRRRGYEQFF
NA TRBJ1-6 NA TRBV28 TGTGCCAGCAGTGACAGTAGCTCCTATAATTCACCCCTCCACTTT CASSDSSSYNSPLHF
NA TRBJ2-2 NA TRBV18 TGTGCCAGCTCAGTACAGGGCCGGGAGCTGTTTTTT CASSVQGRELFF
NA TRBJ2-1 NA TRBV30 TGTGCCTGGAGTCCCCCCAATAAGGGGAATGAGCAGTTCTTC CAWSPPNKGNEQFF
TRBD1 TRBJ1-5 NA TRBV9 TGTGCCAGCAGCGTAGGGGGGACAGGAGGACAGCCCCAGCATTTT CASSVGGTGGQPQHF
NA TRBJ1-5 few TRBV28 TGTGCCAGCAGTTTCCTCCAGGGCCTCAATCAGCCCCAGCATTTT CASSFLQGLNQPQHF
TRBD2 TRBJ2-5 NA TRBV7-2 TGTGCCAGCAGCTTAGTTACGGGGGGGCCGGGGGAGACCCAGTACTTC CASSLVTGGPGETQYF
TRBD1 TRBJ1-2 NA TRBV6-5 TGTGCCAGCAGCCTAAGGGACAGTACTAACTATGGCTACACCTTC CASSLRDSTNYGYTF
NA TRBJ2-1 NA TRBV6-5 TGTGCCAGCAGTGACAGGATTGGGGAGCAGTTCTTC CASSDRIGEQFF
NA TRBJ2-7 NA TRBV23-1 TGCGCCAGCAGTCTGATTTGCTCCGGACAGCACTACGAGCAGTACTTC CASSLICSGQHYEQYF
NA TRBJ2-1 NA TRBV9 TGTGCCAGCAGCGTAGCGATCGGGATCTACAATGAGCAGTTCTTC CASSVAIGIYNEQFF
TRBD1 TRBJ2-1 NA TRBV7-9 TGTGCCAGCACCGTCCCAGGGGGATGGACCTACAATGAGCAGTTCTTC CASTVPGGWTYNEQFF
NA TRBJ2-7 NA TRBV5-1 TGCGCCAGCAGTGCGATTCAGGGGACCTACGAGCAGTACTTC CASSAIQGTYEQYF
NA TRBJ1-5 NA TRBV6-1 TGTGCCAGCAGTGAAGGCAGGGTTTTTCAGCCCCAGCATTTT CASSEGRVFQPQHF
NA TRBJ2-7 NA TRBV7-3 TGTGCCAGCAGCTTAACCTCTACGTCTCCGGAGCAGTACTTC CASSLTSTSPEQYF
NA TRBJ2-5 few TRBV11-2 TGTGCCAGCAGCTTGTCGGAGACCCAGTACTTC CASSLSETQYF
NA TRBJ2-7 NA TRBV18 TGTGCCAGCTCACCACCGGGGCTAGGGTTAGAGCAGTACTTC CASSPPGLGLEQYF
TRBD1 TRBJ1-1 few TRBV7-9 TGTTCCACCATCGGACAGGGACGTGAAGCTTTCTTT CSTIGQGREAFF
TRBD2 TRBJ2-1 NA TRBV30 TGTGCCTGGAGTCCTACGGGGGGGATGTACAATGAGCAGTTCTTC CAWSPTGGMYNEQFF
NA TRBJ2-7 few TRBV9 TGTGCCAGCAGCGTATATGACACCGACTACGAGCAGTACTTC CASSVYDTDYEQYF
TRBD1 TRBJ2-5 few TRBV19 TGTGCCAGTAGTAAAGCTACAGGGGAGCAGACCCAGTACTTC CASSKATGEQTQYF
TRBD1 TRBJ1-1 NA TRBV13 TGTGCCAGCAGCTTACAGGGGGGCACTGAAGCTTTCTTT CASSLQGGTEAFF
TRBD2 TRBJ2-7 NA TRBV9 TGTGCCAGCAGCCTATGGGGGACTAGCGGGGACGAGCAGTACTTC CASSLWGTSGDEQYF
NA TRBJ2-6 NA TRBV7-2 TGTGCCAGCAGCACCACCACGACACCTGGGGCCAACGTCCTGACTTTC CASSTTTTPGANVLTF
TRBD2 TRBJ2-5 NA TRBV2 TGTGCCAGCAGCCTACTGACTAGCGGGGGGGCCTATCCGCAGTACTTC CASSLLTSGGAYPQYF
NA TRBJ1-1 NA TRBV6-5 TGTGCCAGCAGTTACGGTGAACACATTGAAGCTTTCTTT CASSYGEHIEAFF
TRBD2 TRBJ2-5 NA TRBV5-1 TGCGCCAGCAGCTTGGCTGGTAGCGGGGTGGCCCAGTACTTC CASSLAGSGVAQYF
NA TRBJ2-1 NA TRBV4-3 TGCGCCAGCAGCCTGGGACTCTCCTACAATGAGCAGTTCTTC CASSLGLSYNEQFF
NA TRBJ1-6 NA TRBV7-9 TGTGCCAGCAGCTTAGATATGGCTGTTTCACCCCTCCACTTT CASSLDMAVSPLHF
NA TRBJ1-2 NA TRBV7-9 TGTGCCAGCAGCCCCCAGGGATGGGATGGCTACACCTTC CASSPQGWDGYTF
TRBD2 TRBJ2-1 NA TRBV10-1 TGCGCCAGCAGTGAGTCGTTGGGACTAGCGGGGCTCTCCTACAATGAGCAGTTCTTC CASSESLGLAGLSYNEQFF
TRBD1 TRBJ1-1 NA TRBV19 TGTGCCAGTAGTGTGGGACAGGGGGCTAGTACTGAAGCTTTCTTT CASSVGQGASTEAFF
NA TRBJ2-3 NA TRBV4-3 TGCGCCAGCAGCCAAGATCCGGGTCGAAGCACAGATACGCAGTATTTT CASSQDPGRSTDTQYF
NA TRBJ2-5 NA TRBV5-1 TGCGCCAGCAGGGGGCGGTTGGAGACCCAGTACTTC CASRGRLETQYF